The count of the clone carrying this T cell receptor (beta chain) is one. A second PCR, run for 7 to 11 cycles, used a sample-barcoded 5' primer plus a J-beta primer mix. TCRdb processed the 5' RACE reads anew with MiXCR; each CDR3 protein has one entry. The top ten clones hold about two fifths of a sample with approximately 730,000 distinct CDR3 sequences, about 55% of them seen once. This specimen comes from a study of blood T cells in healthy people across ages. This CDR3 comprises 16 residues. Germline V gives CDR1 LGHNA, CDR2 YNFKEQ. V lost 1 base to trimming and J lost 4 bases, with 16 bases between them.

Sequenced: blood. This rearrangement joins TRBV4-2 to TRBJ1-1; D might be TRBD1 (6 bases). This receptor was identified in a man older than 75 in good health. This CDR3 is CASSQGWGGPVTEAFF. DNA for the CDR3: TGTGCCAGCAGCCAAGGGTGGGGGGGGCCGGTCACTGAAGCTTTCTTT.